This record covers a single TCR beta chain. This record belongs to a study of blood T cell repertoires in COVID-19. Original processing notes: How many nucleated cells were present was estimated from reference gene primer amplification. Assay: immunoSEQ multiplex PCR; the TCRdb copy retains only in-frame clones and omits some. Clone size and V and J calls were adopted from that table, with D and trimming inferred from the DNA. The sample includes some 87,000 clones, over 75% of them seen just once. The V segment lost 5 bases and the J segment 6 bases; nucleotides outside the gene matches: 12. The CDR3 has 15 residues. The germline V gene encodes CDR1 LNHDA and CDR2 SQIVND (reference sequence).

J is TRBJ1-1 and V is TRBV19; 7 bases fit TRBD1. The clonotype originates from a human donor in a cohort sampled during active COVID-19. Sequenced sample: peripheral blood. The CDR3 coding sequence is TGTGCCAGTAGTCCCCCTGGCAGGGGGAAGGCTGAAGCTTTCTTT. Amino acid sequence: CASSPPGRGKAEAFF.